The 11 T cell receptor beta chains presented below share a single source sample, sequenced in a study of T cell responses to AZD1222 COVID-19 vaccine. Profiling relied on immunoSEQ multiplex PCR, and the TCRdb table lists in-frame clones only, not all of them. Of more than 95,000 clones listed, about 90% were seen once; the top ten hold more than 20%. The sequences come from peripheral blood, collected on day 0 of AZD1222 vaccination. The receptors were sampled from an adult in good health.

The CDR3 nucleotides read TGTGCCAGCAGCTTGGCAGGGGCGTCCTTAAAGCCCCAGCATTTT. Translating gives CASSLAGASLKPQHF. V gene TRBV5-6 combines with J gene TRBJ1-5; the D gene is possibly TRBD1 (6 bases). V lost 0 bases, J lost 8 bases, and 15 bases lay in between. Germline V CDR1 and CDR2: SGHDT, YYEEEE. This CDR3 is built from 15 residues.

V gene TRBV7-9 combines with J gene TRBJ1-2; the D is unclear. Germline V gene data show CDR1 as SEHNR and CDR2 as FQNEAQ (reference sequence). The ends were cut back, 5 bases at V and 3 bases at J, with 16 bases in the middle. The CDR3 totals 15 residues. Written as DNA, the CDR3 is TGTGCCAGCAGCCCCATAACGGCCGGGGACTATGGCTACACCTTC. It specifies CASSPITAGDYGYTF.

The chain uses TRBV7-9 and TRBJ1-5, with TRBD1 as a possible D gene (5 bases). The CDR3 extends over 14 amino acids. V dropped 4 bases and J dropped 7 bases, with 14 bases sitting between them. Germline CDR1 and CDR2: SEHNR and FQNEAQ (reference sequence). CDR3 residues: CASSYTGGGQPQHF. The DNA of the CDR3 is TGTGCCAGCAGCTACACAGGTGGGGGGCAGCCCCAGCATTTT.

The chain couples TRBV4-3 to TRBJ2-3; D gene unclear. Germline CDR1 LGHNA, CDR2 YSLEER. The CDR3 has 13 residues. V was pared by 4 bases and J by 0 bases, with 5 bases between. CDR3 amino acids: CASSRASTDTQYF. CDR3 nucleotide sequence: TGCGCCAGCAGCCGGGCTAGCACAGATACGCAGTATTTT.

This chain connects TRBV9 to TRBJ2-1; 12 positions match TRBD2. The CDR3 covers 16 residues. Per germline, CDR1 SGDLS and CDR2 YYNGEE. V was clipped by 0 bases and J by 7 bases; unmatched bases: 5. The chain's CDR3 is CASSVGLAGAQNEQFF. CDR3 nucleotide sequence: TGTGCCAGCAGCGTAGGACTAGCGGGGGCCCAAAATGAGCAGTTCTTC.

The V gene is TRBV28, the J gene TRBJ2-1, with TRBD2 identical over 10 bases. Germline lookup yields CDR1 MDHEN and CDR2 SYDVKM. CDR3 size: 18 residues. V lost 3 bases to trimming and J lost 6 bases; unmatched junction nucleotides: 14. The CDR3 DNA sequence: TGTGCCAGCAGTTTTCTTGACTCGGGAAGCGGGAGGGGCAATGAGCAGTTCTTC. It specifies CASSFLDSGSGRGNEQFF.

CDR3 residues: CASSLGMAARLKGYTF. CDR3 sequence (DNA): TGTGCCAGCAGCTTAGGGATGGCAGCTCGATTGAAAGGCTACACCTTC. V gene TRBV7-9 combines with J gene TRBJ1-2, with D hard to call. Trimming took off 1 base at V and 8 bases at J, with 20 bases between the two ends. The germline CDR1 and CDR2 sequences are SEHNR and FQNEAQ (reference sequence). The CDR3 runs 16 residues. The full variable domain, rest sourced from reference TRBV7-9 and TRBJ1-2, is DTGVSQNPRHKITKRGQNVTFRCDPISEHNRLYWYRQTLGQGPEFLTYFQNEAQLEKSRLLSDRFSAERPKGSFSTLEIQRTEQGDSAMYLCASSLGMAARLKGYTFGSGTRLTVV.

This chain uses TRBV10-3 with TRBJ2-3, with 7 bases identical to TRBD2. Germline V gene lookup returns CDR1 ENHRY and CDR2 SYGVKD. J gave up 2 bases and V 11 bases, and 10 bases lay outside the gene matches. There are 14 residues in the CDR3. This CDR3 reads CASQPLAVTDTQYF. The DNA of the CDR3 is TGTGCCTCCCAGCCCCTAGCGGTCACAGATACGCAGTATTTT.

This chain links TRBV5-4 with TRBJ1-2; maybe TRBD1 (6 bases). Germline V gene data show CDR1 as SGHNT and CDR2 as YYREEE (reference sequence). Trimming stripped 4 bases from V and 4 bases from J, with 20 bases between. This CDR3 spans 16 amino acids. Here the CDR3 reads CASSLEGRGLAYGYTF. CDR3 sequence (DNA): TGTGCCAGCAGCCTGGAGGGCAGGGGTTTGGCCTATGGCTACACCTTC.

The CDR3 is CASSSRDRGRTEAFF. In nucleotides, the CDR3 is TGTGCCAGCAGTTCCCGGGACAGGGGGCGTACTGAAGCTTTCTTT. The chain joins TRBV6-2 or TRBV6-3 to TRBJ1-1; 12 bases match TRBD1. Germline V gene sequence: CDR1 MNHEY, CDR2 SVGEGT. Trimming removed 4 bases from V and 5 bases from J; junction bases left unmatched: 5. This CDR3 comprises 15 residues.

This clone was observed a handful of times. The J gene is TRBJ1-3, the V gene TRBV28; D is possibly TRBD1 (5 bases). Trimming shortened V by 4 bases and J by 6 bases, and 19 bases separated the two germline ends. Germline CDR1 is MDHEN and CDR2 is SYDVKM. The CDR3 covers 16 residues. CDR3: CASSSPSGGRENTIYF. The CDR3 DNA reads TGTGCCAGCAGTTCACCCTCCGGGGGGAGGGAAAACACCATATATTTT.